This section outlines one T cell receptor (beta chain) sequence together with its context. The antigen remains unidentified. TCRdb used MiXCR to reprocess the 5' RACE reads, holding one entry per CDR3 protein. This sample has hundreds of thousands of distinct CDR3 sequences, with 25% to 30% found just once. The CDR3 spans 14 residues. Germline V gives CDR1 SGHRS, CDR2 YFSETQ. V was clipped by 4 bases and J by 6 bases, with 14 bases between them. This sample is drawn from a study of T-cell memory formation after mild COVID-19. Study-wide context: TCR clusters were largely donor specific.

Notes on the study in general: Several responding clones turned up in pre-infection memory, indicating that cross-reactive memory may have taken part. Those CD4+ clones that contracted were mainly in CM and EM (CD8+ ones in EMRA).

The sequenced sample was PBMCs or a T cell subset sorted from them (not recorded which). The sequence derives from an adult woman who had mild COVID-19 (a few samples of this study predate the infection). Cell type and time point are not known. J is TRBJ1-5 and V is TRBV5-1; tentatively, D is TRBD1 (5 bases). The CDR3 nucleotides are TGCGCCAGCAGCCCCGTAGGTGGGGGTCAGCCCCAGCATTTT. It is translated as CASSPVGGGQPQHF.